This TCR beta chain is drawn from a study of control samples from healthy donors and cancer patients (dated by TCRdb to 2020 to 2021). This clone was observed once. Its antigen has not been determined. No base quality information exists; no much larger clone differs at one position. Libraries were constructed by the immunoSEQ multiplex PCR assay. The immuneACCESS repertoire file appears here via TCRdb, limited to in-frame rearrangements. These files lack a portion of the clones; in checked studies, under half of the deficit traces to unresolved V genes, and the cause of the others is not known. For this sample the table gives 350,000 to 450,000 clones, of which around 90% were detected only once. The biggest ten clones account for 5% to 8% of the sample. The sequence was collected from a man aged 35-49 years with head and neck cancer. The sequencing input was PBMCs.

DNA sequence: TGTGCCAGCAGCCGAGGGGCGCCGGGACAGGGTCAGCCCCAGCATTTT. This gives the protein CASSRGAPGQGQPQHF. The chain is made from TRBV7-8 and TRBJ1-5, and TRBD1 aligns with 9 junction nucleotides. The germline V gene gives CDR1 as SGHVS and CDR2 as FQNEAQ. The CDR3, cysteine through phenylalanine, is 16 amino acids long. Left in the record is the CDR3 DNA by itself, 48 bases read in frame from the first base. Trimmed from V: 5 bases; trimmed from J: 6 bases; junction bases lacking a gene match: 11.